Below are 18 T cell receptor beta chains sequenced from a single sample in a study of blood T cell repertoires in COVID-19 (dated by TCRdb to the early 2020s). Library construction relied on the immunoSEQ multiplex PCR assay. TCRdb retrieved this table from immuneACCESS and kept in-frame rearrangements only. Not all clones are present; in checked studies, unresolved V genes account for under half, and no reason is known for the remainder. The sample table contains 250,000 or so clones; only one count was recorded for approximately 86% of them. The ten most abundant clones make up 8.5% to 9% of the sample. The sequenced sample consisted of peripheral blood. The receptors stem from a man aged 35 to 55 with active or convalescent COVID-19.

This chain connects TRBV30 to TRBJ2-3, with D perhaps matching TRBD2 (6 bases). Trimming pared 0 bases from V and 5 bases from J, leaving 12 bases between. CDR1 GTSNPN and CDR2 SVGIG come from the germline V gene (reference sequence). CDR3 length: 14 residues. Written as DNA, the CDR3 is TGTGCCTGGAGTGTAGCGGGTGTGGGAGATACGCAGTATTTT. Its translation is CAWSVAGVGDTQYF.

V is TRBV7-9 and J is TRBJ1-4; D is possibly TRBD1 (5 bases). Germline loops: CDR1 SEHNR, CDR2 FQNEAQ (reference sequence). V was clipped by 4 bases and J by 0 bases, with 12 bases between them. CDR3 length equals 16 residues. CDR3 region: CASSSDGATTNEKLFF. The CDR3 bases are TGTGCCAGCAGCTCCGATGGGGCAACAACTAATGAAAAACTGTTTTTT.

CDR3 region: CASSPTGYNQPQHF. CDR3 in DNA: TGTGCCAGCAGCCCTACCGGTTACAATCAGCCCCAGCATTTT. The rearrangement joins TRBV2 to TRBJ1-5; D remains ambiguous. This CDR3 contains 14 residues. The V and J ends lost 6 bases and 3 bases respectively, with 12 bases between them. Germline V gene lookup returns CDR1 SNHLY and CDR2 FYNNEI.

J is TRBJ1-4 and V is TRBV11-2; possibly TRBD1 for D (6 bases). V was trimmed by 1 base and J by 4 bases, leaving 13 bases between them. Germline values: CDR1 SGHAT, CDR2 FQNNGV. The CDR3 consists of 16 residues. The CDR3 DNA sequence: TGTGCCAGCAGCTTAGTGGGGGGGGCACTTAATGAAAAACTGTTTTTT. This gives the protein CASSLVGGALNEKLFF.

The V gene is TRBV7-9, the J gene TRBJ1-1, with D perhaps TRBD1 (5 bases). V was trimmed by 1 base and J by 1 base, leaving 16 bases between them. The CDR3 has 17 amino acids. CDR1 and CDR2 from the germline V gene are SEHNR and FQNEAQ (reference sequence). The CDR3 DNA sequence: TGTGCCAGCAGCTTAGGACTTACCACCACAGGGAACACTGAAGCTTTCTTT. It translates to CASSLGLTTTGNTEAFF.

V is TRBV7-9 and J is TRBJ1-5; 7 nucleotides agree with TRBD1. The germline V gene has CDR1 SEHNR and CDR2 FQNEAQ (reference sequence). The CDR3 is 14 residues long. V lost 2 bases and J lost 4; bases outside the gene matches: 2. CDR3 DNA: TGTGCCAGCAGCTTACCAGGGGGAAATCAGCCCCAGCATTTT. This codes for CASSLPGGNQPQHF.

The CDR3, as DNA: TGTGCCATCACCCGGGACAGGGACTCCTACGAGCAGTACTTC. It is translated as CAITRDRDSYEQYF. The chain has TRBV10-3 and TRBJ2-7, with TRBD1 matching 9 bases. With V trimmed by 7 bases and J by 0 bases, 4 bases remained unmatched. The germline V gene encodes CDR1 ENHRY and CDR2 SYGVKD. The CDR3 contains 14 residues.

The chain carries TRBV29-1 and TRBJ2-7, with 7 bases matching TRBD2. The germline V gene encodes CDR1 SQVTM and CDR2 ANQGSEA. This CDR3 has 14 residues. After removal of 1 base from V and 4 bases from J, the junction contained 7 bases not matched to a gene. The chain's CDR3 is CSVEASAGTYEQYF. As DNA, the CDR3 is TGCAGCGTTGAAGCCTCAGCGGGAACTTACGAGCAGTACTTC.

CDR3 in amino acids: CASSSTGDVGYGYTF. CDR3 nucleotide sequence: TGCGCCAGCAGTTCAACAGGGGACGTAGGCTATGGCTACACCTTC. The J gene is TRBJ1-2, the V gene TRBV5-1, with 7 bases lining up with TRBD1. Unmatched junction bases numbered 11, after V lost 5 bases and J lost 4 bases. Germline V CDR1 and CDR2: SGHRS, YFSETQ. The CDR3 loop spans 15 amino acids.

DNA for the CDR3: TGTGCCAGCTCACAACAGGGGCCAAACACTGAAGCTTTCTTT. Residues: CASSQQGPNTEAFF. The chain carries TRBV18 and TRBJ1-1; TRBD1 agrees at 7 bases. The V and J ends lost 4 bases and 2 bases, in that order; junction bases with no gene match: 4. Germline values: CDR1 KGHSH, CDR2 LQKENI. The CDR3 is 14 residues long.

The genes are TRBV4-2 and TRBJ2-7; 7 bases match TRBD2. This CDR3 is built from 14 residues. The germline CDR1 and CDR2 sequences are LGHNA and YNFKEQ. The junction had 2 bases not matched to a gene; V was cut back by 1 base and J by 2 bases. The CDR3 nucleotides read TGTGCCAGCAGCCAAGGGCGGGGGACCTACGAGCAGTACTTC. This translates into CASSQGRGTYEQYF.

The chain carries TRBV13 and TRBJ2-7, with D tentatively TRBD2 (6 bases). CDR3 length: 13 residues. Germline V gene data show CDR1 as PRHDT and CDR2 as FYEKMQ (reference sequence). The V and J ends lost 5 bases and 6 bases respectively, with 14 bases between them. CDR3 sequence reads: CASSPWGGSEQYF. In DNA, the CDR3 is TGTGCCAGCAGCCCTTGGGGAGGAAGCGAGCAGTACTTC.

This sequence joins TRBV3-1 (or the pseudogene TRBV3-2) and TRBJ2-5; possibly TRBD2 for D (7 bases). The CDR3 is made up of 14 amino acids. Trimming took off 3 bases at V and 5 bases at J, with 13 bases between the two ends. Germline CDR1 is LGHDT and CDR2 is YNNKEL (reference sequence). Here the CDR3 DNA reads TGTGCCAGCAGCCAGGGGGGGCAAAGTGAGACCCAGTACTTC. This codes for CASSQGGQSETQYF.

On this clone itself: Distinct nucleotide sequences in the sample also encode this CDR3. The J gene is TRBJ2-7, the V gene TRBV19; tentative D call: TRBD1 (6 bases). The CDR3 loop spans 14 amino acids. V was clipped by 1 base and J by 4 bases, with 11 bases between them. CDR1 is LNHDA, CDR2 SQIVND, per germline (reference sequence). The CDR3 DNA is TGTGCCAGTAGTATAGGGGGGCGCAGTTACGAGCAGTACTTC. Residues: CASSIGGRSYEQYF. Complete variable domain (other parts from reference TRBV19 and TRBJ2-7): DGGITQSPKYLFRKEGQNVTLSCEQNLNHDAMYWYRQDPGQGLRLIYYSQIVNDFQKGDIAEGYSVSREKKESFPLTVTSAQKNPTAFYLCASSIGGRSYEQYFGPGTRLTVT.

The chain uses TRBV6-4 and TRBJ2-1; perhaps TRBD1 as D (6 bases). Germline lookup yields CDR1 MRHNA and CDR2 SNTAGT. The CDR3 sequence is 15 residues long. Trimming shortened V by 6 bases and J by 5 bases, and 17 bases separated the two germline ends. The CDR3 loop reads CASSPAGVLDNEQFF. CDR3 DNA: TGTGCCAGCAGCCCGGCAGGGGTTCTGGACAATGAGCAGTTCTTC.

The chain joins TRBV6-4 to TRBJ2-3; 10 bases map to TRBD2. The CDR3 loop spans 15 amino acids. Losses at the gene ends were 8 bases for V and 0 bases for J; bases not matched to a gene: 5. Germline V gives CDR1 MRHNA, CDR2 SNTAGT. The chain's CDR3 is CASGLTSGSTDTQYF. CDR3 nucleotides: TGTGCCAGCGGACTGACTAGCGGGAGCACAGATACGCAGTATTTT.

This rearrangement joins TRBV29-1 to TRBJ2-7; 7 bases map to TRBD2. Trimming cost V 4 bases and J 2 bases; bases outside gene matches: 5. Per germline, CDR1 SQVTM and CDR2 ANQGSEA. The CDR3 is 13 amino acids. CDR3 coding DNA: TGCAGCGTTGGTTCTAGCGGCCCCTACGAGCAGTACTTC. Its translation: CSVGSSGPYEQYF.

This clone is a singleton in its sample. The chain combines TRBV28 with TRBJ1-1; 9 bases line up with TRBD1. Germline V CDR1 and CDR2: MDHEN, SYDVKM. Germline trimming cut 6 bases from V and 5 bases from J; bases unmatched to any gene: 13. The CDR3 contains 16 residues. CDR3 coding DNA: TGTGCCAGCAGGGTGACACAAACAGGGGGCCGAACTGAAGCTTTCTTT. It yields the protein CASRVTQTGGRTEAFF.